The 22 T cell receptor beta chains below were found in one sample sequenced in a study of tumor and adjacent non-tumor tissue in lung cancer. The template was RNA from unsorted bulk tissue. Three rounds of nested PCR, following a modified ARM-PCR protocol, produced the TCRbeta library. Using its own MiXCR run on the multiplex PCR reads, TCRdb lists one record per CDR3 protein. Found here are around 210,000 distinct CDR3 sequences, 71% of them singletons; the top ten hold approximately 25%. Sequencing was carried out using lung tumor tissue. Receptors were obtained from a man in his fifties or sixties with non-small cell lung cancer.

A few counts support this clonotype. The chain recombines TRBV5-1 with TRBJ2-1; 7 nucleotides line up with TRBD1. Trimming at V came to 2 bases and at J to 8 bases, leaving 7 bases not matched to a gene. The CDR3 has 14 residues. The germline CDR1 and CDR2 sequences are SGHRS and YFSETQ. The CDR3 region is CASSLNRGSHEQFF. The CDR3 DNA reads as TGCGCCAGCAGCTTAAACAGGGGAAGTCATGAGCAGTTCTTC.

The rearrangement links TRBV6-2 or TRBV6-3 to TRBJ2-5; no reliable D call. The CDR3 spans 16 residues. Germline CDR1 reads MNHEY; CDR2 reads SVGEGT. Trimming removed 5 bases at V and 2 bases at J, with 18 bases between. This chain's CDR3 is CASSTTKARRQETQYF. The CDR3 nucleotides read TGTGCCAGCAGTACCACGAAGGCGAGGCGGCAAGAGACCCAGTACTTC.

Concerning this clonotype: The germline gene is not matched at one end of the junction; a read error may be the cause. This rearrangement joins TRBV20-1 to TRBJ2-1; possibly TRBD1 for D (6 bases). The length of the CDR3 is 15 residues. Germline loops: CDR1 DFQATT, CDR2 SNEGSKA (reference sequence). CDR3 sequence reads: CSARAGRGSYDEQFF. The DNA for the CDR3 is TGCAGTGCTAGAGCCGGCAGGGGATCCTACGATGAACAGTTCTTC.

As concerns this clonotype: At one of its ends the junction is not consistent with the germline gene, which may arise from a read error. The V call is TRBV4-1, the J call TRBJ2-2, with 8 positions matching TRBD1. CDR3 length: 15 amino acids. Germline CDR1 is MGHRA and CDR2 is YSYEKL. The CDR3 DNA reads TGCGCCAGCCACGACAGGGGAGGAAACACCGGGGAGCTGTCTTTT. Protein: CASHDRGGNTGELSF.

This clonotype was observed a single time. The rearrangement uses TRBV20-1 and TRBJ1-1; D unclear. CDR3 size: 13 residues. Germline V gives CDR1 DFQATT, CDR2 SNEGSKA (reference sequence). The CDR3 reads CGGTMGVNTEAFF. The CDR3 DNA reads TGCGGAGGAACGATGGGAGTGAACACTGAAGCTTTCTTT.

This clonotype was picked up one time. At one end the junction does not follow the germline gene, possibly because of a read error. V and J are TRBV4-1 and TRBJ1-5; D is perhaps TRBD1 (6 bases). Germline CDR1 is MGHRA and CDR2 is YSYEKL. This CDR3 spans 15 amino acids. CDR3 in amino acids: CASSKDGAGDQPQHF. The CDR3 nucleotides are TGCGCCAGCAGCAAAGATGGGGCAGGGGATCAGCCCCAGCATTTT.

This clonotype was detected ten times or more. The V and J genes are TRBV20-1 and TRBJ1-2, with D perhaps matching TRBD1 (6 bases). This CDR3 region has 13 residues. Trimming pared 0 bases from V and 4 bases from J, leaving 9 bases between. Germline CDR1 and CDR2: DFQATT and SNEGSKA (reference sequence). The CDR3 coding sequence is TGCAGTGCTAGAGAAGACAGGCTCTATGGCTACACCTTC. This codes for CSAREDRLYGYTF.

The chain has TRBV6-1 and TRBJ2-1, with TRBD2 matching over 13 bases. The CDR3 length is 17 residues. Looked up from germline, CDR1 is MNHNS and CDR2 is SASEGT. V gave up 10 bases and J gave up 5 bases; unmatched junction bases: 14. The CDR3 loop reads CAISETRLAGGDNEQFF. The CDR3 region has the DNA TGTGCCATTAGTGAAACCCGACTAGCGGGAGGCGACAATGAGCAGTTCTTC.

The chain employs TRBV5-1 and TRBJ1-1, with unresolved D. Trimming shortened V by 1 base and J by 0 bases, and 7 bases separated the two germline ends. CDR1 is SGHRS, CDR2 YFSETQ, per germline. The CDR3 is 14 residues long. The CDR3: CASSLLGMNTEAFF. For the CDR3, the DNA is TGCGCCAGCAGCTTGTTAGGCATGAACACTGAAGCTTTCTTT.

CDR3 loop: CSTRESGDTYEQYF. The CDR3 bases are TGCAGCACTAGAGAGTCAGGGGATACCTACGAGCAGTACTTC. This sequence joins TRBV20-1 and TRBJ2-7; tentatively, D is TRBD1 (6 bases). The germline V gene encodes CDR1 DFQATT and CDR2 SNEGSKA (reference sequence). The CDR3 contains 14 residues.

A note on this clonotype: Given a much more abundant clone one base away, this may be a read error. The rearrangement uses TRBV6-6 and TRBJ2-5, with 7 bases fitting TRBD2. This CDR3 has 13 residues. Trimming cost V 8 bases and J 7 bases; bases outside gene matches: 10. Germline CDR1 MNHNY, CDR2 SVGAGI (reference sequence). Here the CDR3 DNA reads TGTGCCAGCCGGGGAGGGTTAGGAGCGACCCAGTACTTC. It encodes CASRGGLGATQYF.

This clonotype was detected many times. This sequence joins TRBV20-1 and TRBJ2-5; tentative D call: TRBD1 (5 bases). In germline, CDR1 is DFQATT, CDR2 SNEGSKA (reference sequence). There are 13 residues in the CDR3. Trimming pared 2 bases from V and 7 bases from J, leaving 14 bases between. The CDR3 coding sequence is TGCAGTGCTAGACTCTCGACCCAGGGGACCCAGTACTTC. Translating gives CSARLSTQGTQYF.

The CDR3 reads CASGDGPGPGTEAFF. Written as DNA, the CDR3 is TGTGCCAGCGGCGATGGGCCGGGGCCCGGAACTGAAGCTTTCTTT. The chain joins TRBV6-1 to TRBJ1-1; D is possibly TRBD1 (5 bases). The V end lost 8 bases, the J end lost 5 bases, and 21 bases lay between the germline ends. Looked up from germline, CDR1 is MNHNS and CDR2 is SASEGT. The CDR3 consists of 15 residues.

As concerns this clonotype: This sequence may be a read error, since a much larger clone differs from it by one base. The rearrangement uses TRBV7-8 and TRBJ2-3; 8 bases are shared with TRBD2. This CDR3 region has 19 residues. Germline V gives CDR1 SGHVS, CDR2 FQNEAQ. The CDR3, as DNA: TGTGCCAGCAGCTTAGCGACCGTTCTAGCGGGCCATAGCACAGATACGCACTATTTT. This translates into CASSLATVLAGHSTDTHYF.

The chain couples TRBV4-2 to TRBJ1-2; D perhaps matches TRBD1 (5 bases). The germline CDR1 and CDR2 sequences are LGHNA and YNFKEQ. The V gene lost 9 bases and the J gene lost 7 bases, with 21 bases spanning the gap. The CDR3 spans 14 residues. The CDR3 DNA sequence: TGTGCCAGGAGCAACCGGGGCGTCCAGCCTGGCTACACCTTC. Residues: CARSNRGVQPGYTF.

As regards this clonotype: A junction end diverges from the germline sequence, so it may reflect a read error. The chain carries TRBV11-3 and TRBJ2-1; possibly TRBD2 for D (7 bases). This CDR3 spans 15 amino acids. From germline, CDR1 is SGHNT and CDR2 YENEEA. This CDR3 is CAGRWGASGYNEQFF. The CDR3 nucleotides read TGTGCCGGCAGATGGGGGGCTAGCGGTTACAATGAGCAGTTCTTC.

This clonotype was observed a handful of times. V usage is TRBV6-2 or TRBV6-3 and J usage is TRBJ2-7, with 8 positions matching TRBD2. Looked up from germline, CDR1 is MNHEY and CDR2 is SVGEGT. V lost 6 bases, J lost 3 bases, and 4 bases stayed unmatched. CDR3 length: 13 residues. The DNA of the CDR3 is TGTGCCAGCAGGCGGGAGGCCTTCTACGAGCAGTACTTC. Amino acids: CASRREAFYEQYF.

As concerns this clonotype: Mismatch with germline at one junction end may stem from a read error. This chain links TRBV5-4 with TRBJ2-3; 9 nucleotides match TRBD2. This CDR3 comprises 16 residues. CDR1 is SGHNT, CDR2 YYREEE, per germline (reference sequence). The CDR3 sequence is CASSFSSGSSTDAQYF. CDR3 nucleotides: TGTGCCAGCAGCTTCAGTAGCGGGAGTAGCACAGATGCGCAGTATTTT.

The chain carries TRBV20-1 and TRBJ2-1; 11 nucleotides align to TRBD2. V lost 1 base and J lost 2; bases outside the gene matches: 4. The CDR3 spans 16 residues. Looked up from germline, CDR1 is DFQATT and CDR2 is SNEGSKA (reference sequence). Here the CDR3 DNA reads TGCAGTGCTAGAGGGGCTAGCGGGAGGCCCTACAATGAGCAGTTCTTC. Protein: CSARGASGRPYNEQFF.

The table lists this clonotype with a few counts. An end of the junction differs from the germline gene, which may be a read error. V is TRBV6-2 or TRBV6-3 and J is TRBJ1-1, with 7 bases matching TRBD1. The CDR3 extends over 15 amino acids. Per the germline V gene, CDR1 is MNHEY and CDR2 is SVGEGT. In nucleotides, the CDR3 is TGTGTCAGCAGTTCGTATCTTATCAGGGGGACTGAAGCTTTCTTT. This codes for CVSSSYLIRGTEAFF.

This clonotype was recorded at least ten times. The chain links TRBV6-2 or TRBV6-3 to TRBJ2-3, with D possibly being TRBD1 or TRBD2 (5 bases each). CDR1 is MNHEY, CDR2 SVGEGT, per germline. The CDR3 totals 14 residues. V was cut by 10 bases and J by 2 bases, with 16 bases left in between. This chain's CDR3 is CATRGGLNTDTQYF. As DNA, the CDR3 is TGTGCCACCCGGGGCGGGTTAAACACAGATACGCAGTATTTT.

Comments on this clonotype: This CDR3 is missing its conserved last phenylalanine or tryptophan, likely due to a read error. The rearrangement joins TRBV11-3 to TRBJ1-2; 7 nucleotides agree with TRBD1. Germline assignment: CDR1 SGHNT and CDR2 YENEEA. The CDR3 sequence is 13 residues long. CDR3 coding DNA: TGTGTCAGCAGCCGGCAGGGGGTTTATGGCTACACCTAC. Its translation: CVSSRQGVYGYTY.